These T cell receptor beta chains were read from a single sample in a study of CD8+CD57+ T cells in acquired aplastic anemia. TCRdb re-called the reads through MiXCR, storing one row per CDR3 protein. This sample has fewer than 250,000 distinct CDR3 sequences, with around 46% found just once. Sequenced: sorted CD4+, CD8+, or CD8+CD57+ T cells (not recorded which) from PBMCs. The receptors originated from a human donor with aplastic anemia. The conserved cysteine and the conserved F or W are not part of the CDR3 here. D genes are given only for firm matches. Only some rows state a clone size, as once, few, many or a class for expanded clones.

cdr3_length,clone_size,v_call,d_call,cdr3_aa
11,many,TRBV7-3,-,ASSSTGTDTQY
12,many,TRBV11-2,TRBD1,ASSSGQGPREQY
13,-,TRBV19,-,ASSVLTGRREKLF
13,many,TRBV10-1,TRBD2,ASSELAGGRDEQF
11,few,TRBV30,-,AWSVGGREKLF
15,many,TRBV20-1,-,SARVILQGIDLETQY
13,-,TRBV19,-,ASSIGENSNQPQH
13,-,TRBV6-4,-,ATPGGGMDNSPLH
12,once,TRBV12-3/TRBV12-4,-,ASSLGRRSYGYT
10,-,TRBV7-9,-,ASSRKDSPLH
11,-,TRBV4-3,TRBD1,ASSPGQGTGYT
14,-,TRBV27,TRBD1,ASSRRPNRGNYGYT
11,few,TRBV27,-,ASSFRGFQPQH
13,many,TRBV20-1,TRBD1,SARVPDRGSGGYT
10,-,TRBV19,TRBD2,ASSGRANEQF
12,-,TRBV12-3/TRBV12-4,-,ASALAISTDTQY
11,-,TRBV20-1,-,SARSMTGNTIY
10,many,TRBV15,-,ATSRDLSGYT
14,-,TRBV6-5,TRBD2,ASSVNRGLAGYEQY
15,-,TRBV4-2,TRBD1,ASSQGTTGTADTEAF
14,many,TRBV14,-,ASSQEEMRFLETQY
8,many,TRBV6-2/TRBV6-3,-,ASSSDEQF
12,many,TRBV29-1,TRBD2,SVDAGGPTDTQY
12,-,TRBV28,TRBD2,AGSFAGATDTQY
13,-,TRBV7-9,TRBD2,ASSQGTSGWNEQF
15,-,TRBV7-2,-,ASSLQSSHAGKYGYT
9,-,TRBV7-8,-,ASRPQGEQY
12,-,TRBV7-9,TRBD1,ASSWDRGNSPLH
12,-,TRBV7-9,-,ASSLGEGGNEQF
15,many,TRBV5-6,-,ASSGFDKGEITYEQY
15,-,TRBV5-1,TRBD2,ASSRSIGTSGSDEQY
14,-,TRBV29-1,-,SVEDPDAAMANEQF
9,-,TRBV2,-,ASSDELTQY
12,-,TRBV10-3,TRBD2,AIIPSGDYNEQF
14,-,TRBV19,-,ASSIDGGAGANVLT
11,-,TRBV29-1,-,SAATTERTEAF
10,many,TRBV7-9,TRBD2,ARLAAQETQY
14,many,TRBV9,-,ASSVEGGPSAGELF
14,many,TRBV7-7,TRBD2,ASSPRLAGVINEQF
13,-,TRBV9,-,ASRKLTGSYDTQY
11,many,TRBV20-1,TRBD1,SALPDRAYEQY
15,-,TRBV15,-,ATSRTENRDGYQPQH
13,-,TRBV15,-,ASQLSSGGTGELF
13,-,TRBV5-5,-,ASSSYKGNAYEQY
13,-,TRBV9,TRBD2,ASGPGGTYLNEQF